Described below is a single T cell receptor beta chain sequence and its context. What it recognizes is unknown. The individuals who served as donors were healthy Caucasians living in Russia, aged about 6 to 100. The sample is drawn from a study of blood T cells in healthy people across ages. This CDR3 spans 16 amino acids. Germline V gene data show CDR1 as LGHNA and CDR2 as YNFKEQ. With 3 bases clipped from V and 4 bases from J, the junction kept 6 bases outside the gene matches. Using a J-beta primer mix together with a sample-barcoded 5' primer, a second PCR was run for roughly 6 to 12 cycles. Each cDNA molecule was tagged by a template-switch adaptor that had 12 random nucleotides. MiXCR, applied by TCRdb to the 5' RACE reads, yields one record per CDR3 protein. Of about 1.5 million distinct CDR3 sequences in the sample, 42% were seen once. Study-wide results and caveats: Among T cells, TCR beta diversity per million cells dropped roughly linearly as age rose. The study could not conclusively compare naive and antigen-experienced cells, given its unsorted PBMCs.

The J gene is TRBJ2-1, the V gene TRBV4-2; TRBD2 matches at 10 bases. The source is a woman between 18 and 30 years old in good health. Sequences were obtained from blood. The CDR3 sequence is CASSHAGTSAYNEQFF. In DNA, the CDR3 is TGTGCCAGCAGCCATGCCGGGACTAGCGCGTACAATGAGCAGTTCTTC.